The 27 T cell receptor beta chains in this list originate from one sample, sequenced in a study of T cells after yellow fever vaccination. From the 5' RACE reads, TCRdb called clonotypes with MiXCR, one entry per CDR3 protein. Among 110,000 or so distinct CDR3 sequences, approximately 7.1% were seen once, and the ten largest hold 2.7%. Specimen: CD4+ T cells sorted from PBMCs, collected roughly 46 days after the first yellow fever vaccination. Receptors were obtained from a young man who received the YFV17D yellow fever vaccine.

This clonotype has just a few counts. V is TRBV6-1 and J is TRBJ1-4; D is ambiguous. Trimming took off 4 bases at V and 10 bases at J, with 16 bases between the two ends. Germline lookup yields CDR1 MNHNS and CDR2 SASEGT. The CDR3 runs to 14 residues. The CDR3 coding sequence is TGTGCCAGCAGTGTAGCCAACGCAAACGGAAAACTGTTTTTT. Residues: CASSVANANGKLFF.

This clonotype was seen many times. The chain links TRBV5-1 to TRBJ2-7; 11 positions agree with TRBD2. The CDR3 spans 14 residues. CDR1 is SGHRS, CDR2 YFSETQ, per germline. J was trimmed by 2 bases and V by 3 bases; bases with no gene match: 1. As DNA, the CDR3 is TGCGCCAGCAGCTGGGGACTAGCGGCCTACGAGCAGTACTTC. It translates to CASSWGLAAYEQYF.

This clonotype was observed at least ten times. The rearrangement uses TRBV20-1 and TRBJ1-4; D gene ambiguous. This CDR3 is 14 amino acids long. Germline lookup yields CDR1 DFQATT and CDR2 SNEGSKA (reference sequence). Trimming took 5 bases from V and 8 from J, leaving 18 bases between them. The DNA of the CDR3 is TGCAGTGCTGCTGTACACGGTGGGCTCGAAAAACTGTTTTTT. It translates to CSAAVHGGLEKLFF.

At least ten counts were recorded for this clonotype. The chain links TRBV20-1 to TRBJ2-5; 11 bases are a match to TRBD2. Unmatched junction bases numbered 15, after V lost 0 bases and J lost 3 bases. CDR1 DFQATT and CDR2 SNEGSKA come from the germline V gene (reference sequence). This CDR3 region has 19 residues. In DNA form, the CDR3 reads TGCAGTGCTAGAGATTCAATATCGCTAGCGGGGGGCATAAAAGAGACCCAGTACTTC. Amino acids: CSARDSISLAGGIKETQYF.

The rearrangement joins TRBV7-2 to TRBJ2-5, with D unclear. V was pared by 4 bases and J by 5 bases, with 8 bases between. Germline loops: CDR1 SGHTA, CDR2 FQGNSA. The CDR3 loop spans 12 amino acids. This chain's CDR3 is CASSSIPETQYF. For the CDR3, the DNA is TGTGCCAGCAGCTCGATTCCGGAGACCCAGTACTTC. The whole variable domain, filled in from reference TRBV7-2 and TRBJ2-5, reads GAGVSQSPSNKVTEKGKDVELRCDPISGHTALYWYRQSLGQGLEFLIYFQGNSAPDKSGLPSDRFSAERTGGSVSTLTIQRTQQEDSAVYLCASSSIPETQYFGPGTRLLVL.

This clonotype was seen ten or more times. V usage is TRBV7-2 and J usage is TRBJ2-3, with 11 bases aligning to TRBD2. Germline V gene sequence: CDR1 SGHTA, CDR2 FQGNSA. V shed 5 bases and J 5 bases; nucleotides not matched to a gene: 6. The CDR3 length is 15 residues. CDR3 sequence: CASSMIAGGGDTQYF. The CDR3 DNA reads TGTGCCAGCAGCATGATAGCGGGGGGGGGAGATACGCAGTATTTT.

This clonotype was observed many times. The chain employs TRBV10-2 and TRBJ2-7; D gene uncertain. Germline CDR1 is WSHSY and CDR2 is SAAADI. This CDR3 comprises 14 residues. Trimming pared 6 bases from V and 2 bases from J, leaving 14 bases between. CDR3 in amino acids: CASSPFDWTYEQYV. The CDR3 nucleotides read TGCGCCAGCAGCCCTTTTGACTGGACCTACGAGCAGTACGTC.

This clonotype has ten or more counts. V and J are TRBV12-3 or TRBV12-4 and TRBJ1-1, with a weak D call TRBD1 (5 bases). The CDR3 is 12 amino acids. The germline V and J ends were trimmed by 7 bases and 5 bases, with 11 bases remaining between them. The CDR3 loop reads CASTWGGTEAFF. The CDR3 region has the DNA TGTGCCAGCACTTGGGGGGGGACTGAAGCTTTCTTT.

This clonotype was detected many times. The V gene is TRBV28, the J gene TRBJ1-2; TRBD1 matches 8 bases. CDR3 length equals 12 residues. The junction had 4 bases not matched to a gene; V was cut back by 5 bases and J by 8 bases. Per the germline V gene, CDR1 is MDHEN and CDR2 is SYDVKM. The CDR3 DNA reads TGTGCCAGCAGTCTGACAGGGGAGGGCTACACCTTC. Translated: CASSLTGEGYTF.

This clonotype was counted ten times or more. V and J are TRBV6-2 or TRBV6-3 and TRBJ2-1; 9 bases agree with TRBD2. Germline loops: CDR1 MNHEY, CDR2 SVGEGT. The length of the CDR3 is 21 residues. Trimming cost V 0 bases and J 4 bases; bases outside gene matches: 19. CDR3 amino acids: CASSYSIAAGAASGNYNEQFF. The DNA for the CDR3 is TGTGCCAGCAGTTACTCGATTGCGGCGGGTGCGGCTAGCGGGAATTACAATGAGCAGTTCTTC.

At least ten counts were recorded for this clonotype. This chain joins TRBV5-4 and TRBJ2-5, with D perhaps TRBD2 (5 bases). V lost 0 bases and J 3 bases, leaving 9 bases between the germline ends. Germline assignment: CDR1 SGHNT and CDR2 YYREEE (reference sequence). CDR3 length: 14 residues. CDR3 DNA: TGTGCCAGCAGCTTGGTGGCTAGCAAAGAGACCCAGTACTTC. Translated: CASSLVASKETQYF.

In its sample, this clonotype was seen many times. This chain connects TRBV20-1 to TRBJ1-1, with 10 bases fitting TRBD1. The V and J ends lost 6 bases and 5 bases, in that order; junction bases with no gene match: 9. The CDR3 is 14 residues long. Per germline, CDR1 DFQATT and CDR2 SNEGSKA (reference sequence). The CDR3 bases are TGCAGTGCCCAGACAGGGGGCGTAAGAACTGAAGCTTTCTTT. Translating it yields CSAQTGGVRTEAFF.

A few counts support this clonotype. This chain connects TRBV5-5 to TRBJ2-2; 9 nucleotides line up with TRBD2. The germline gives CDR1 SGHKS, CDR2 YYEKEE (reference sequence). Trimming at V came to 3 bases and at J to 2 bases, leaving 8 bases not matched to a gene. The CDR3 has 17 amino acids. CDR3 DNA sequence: TGTGCCAGCAGCTATTCTCTAGCGGGGAGTAACACCGGGGAGCTGTTTTTT. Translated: CASSYSLAGSNTGELFF.

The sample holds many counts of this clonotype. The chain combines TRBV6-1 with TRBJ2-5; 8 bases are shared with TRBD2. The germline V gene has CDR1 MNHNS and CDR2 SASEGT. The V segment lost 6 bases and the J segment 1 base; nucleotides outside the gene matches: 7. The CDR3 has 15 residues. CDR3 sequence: CASSLSRGVQETQYF. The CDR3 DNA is TGTGCCAGCAGCTTGTCGCGGGGGGTCCAAGAGACCCAGTACTTC.

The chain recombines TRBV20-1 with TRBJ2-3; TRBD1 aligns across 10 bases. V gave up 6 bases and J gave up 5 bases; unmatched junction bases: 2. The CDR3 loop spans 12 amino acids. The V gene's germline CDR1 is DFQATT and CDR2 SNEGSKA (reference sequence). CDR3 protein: CSARTGGDTQYF. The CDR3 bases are TGCAGTGCCAGGACAGGGGGAGATACGCAGTATTTT.

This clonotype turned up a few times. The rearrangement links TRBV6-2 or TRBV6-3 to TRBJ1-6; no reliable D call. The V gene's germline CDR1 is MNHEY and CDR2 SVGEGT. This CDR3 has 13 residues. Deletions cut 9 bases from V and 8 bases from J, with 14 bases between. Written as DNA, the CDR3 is TGTGCCAGTAAAGCGGTCTACGATTCACCCCTCCACTTT. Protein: CASKAVYDSPLHF.

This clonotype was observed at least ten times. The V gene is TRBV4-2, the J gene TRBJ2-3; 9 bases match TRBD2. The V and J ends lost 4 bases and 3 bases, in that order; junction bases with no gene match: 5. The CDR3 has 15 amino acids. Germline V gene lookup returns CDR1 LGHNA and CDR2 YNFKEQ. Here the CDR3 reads CASSRGGAETDTQYF. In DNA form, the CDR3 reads TGTGCCAGCAGCCGCGGGGGGGCCGAGACAGATACGCAGTATTTT.

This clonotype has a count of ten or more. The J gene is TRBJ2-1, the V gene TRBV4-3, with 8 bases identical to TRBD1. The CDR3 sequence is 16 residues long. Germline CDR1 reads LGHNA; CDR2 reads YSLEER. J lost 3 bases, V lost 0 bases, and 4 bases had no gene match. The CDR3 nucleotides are TGCGCCAGCAGCCAAGATGCGGACAGGGACTACAATGAGCAGTTCTTC. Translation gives CASSQDADRDYNEQFF.

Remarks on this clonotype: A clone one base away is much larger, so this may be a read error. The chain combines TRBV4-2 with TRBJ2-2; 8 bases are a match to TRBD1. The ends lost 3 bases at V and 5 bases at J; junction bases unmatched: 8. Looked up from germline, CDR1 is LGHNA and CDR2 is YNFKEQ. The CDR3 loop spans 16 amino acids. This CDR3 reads CASSQIPGQVTGELFF. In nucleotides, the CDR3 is TGTGCCAGCAGCCAGATCCCGGGACAGGTGACCGGGGAGCTGTTTTTT.

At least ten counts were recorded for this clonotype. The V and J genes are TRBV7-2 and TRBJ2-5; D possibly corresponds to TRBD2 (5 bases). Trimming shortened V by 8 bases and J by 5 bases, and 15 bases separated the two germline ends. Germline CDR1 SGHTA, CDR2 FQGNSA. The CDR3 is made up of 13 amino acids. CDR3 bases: TGTGCCAGCTGTCGGACTTTTTTGGAGACCCAGTACTTC. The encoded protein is CASCRTFLETQYF.

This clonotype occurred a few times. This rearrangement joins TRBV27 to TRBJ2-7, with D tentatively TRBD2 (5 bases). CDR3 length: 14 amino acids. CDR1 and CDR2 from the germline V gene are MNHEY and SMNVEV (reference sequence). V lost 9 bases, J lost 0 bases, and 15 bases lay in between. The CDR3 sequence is CASGRTGSSYEQYV. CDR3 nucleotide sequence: TGTGCCAGTGGACGGACTGGCAGCTCCTACGAGCAGTACGTC.

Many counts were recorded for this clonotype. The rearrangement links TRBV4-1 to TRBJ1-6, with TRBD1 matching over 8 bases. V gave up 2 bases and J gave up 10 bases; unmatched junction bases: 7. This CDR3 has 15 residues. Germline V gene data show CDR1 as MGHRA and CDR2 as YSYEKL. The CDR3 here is CASSQWGQGASPLHF. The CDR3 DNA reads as TGCGCCAGCAGCCAATGGGGCCAGGGGGCCTCACCCCTCCACTTT.

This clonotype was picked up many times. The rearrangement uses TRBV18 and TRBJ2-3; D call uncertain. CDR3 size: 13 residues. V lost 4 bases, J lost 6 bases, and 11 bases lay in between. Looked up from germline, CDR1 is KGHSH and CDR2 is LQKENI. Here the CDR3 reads CASSLTQGDTQYF. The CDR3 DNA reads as TGTGCCAGCTCACTTACTCAAGGGGATACGCAGTATTTT.

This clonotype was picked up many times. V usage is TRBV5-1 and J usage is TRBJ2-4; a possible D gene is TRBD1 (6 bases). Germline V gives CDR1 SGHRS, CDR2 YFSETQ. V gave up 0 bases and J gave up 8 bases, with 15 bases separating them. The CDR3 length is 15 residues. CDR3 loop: CASSLDWAGEDIQYF. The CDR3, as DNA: TGCGCCAGCAGCTTGGATTGGGCAGGGGAAGACATTCAGTACTTC.

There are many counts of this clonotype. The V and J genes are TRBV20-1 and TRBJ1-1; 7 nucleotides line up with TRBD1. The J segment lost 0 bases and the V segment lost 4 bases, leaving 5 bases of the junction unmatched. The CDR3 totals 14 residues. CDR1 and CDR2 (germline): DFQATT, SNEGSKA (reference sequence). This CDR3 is CSAIPGQVNTEAFF. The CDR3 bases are TGCAGTGCTATTCCCGGACAGGTGAACACTGAAGCTTTCTTT.

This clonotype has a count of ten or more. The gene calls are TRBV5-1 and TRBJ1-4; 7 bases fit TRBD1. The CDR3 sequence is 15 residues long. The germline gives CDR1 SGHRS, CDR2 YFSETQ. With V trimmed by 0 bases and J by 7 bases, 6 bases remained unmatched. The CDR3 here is CASSLGTGPREKLFF. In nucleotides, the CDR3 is TGCGCCAGCAGCTTGGGGACAGGACCGCGTGAAAAACTGTTTTTT. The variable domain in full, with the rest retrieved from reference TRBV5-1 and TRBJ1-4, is KAGVTQTPRYLIKTRGQQVTLSCSPISGHRSVSWYQQTPGQGLQFLFEYFSETQRNKGNFPGRFSGRQFSNSRSEMNVSTLELGDSALYLCASSLGTGPREKLFFGSGTQLSVL.

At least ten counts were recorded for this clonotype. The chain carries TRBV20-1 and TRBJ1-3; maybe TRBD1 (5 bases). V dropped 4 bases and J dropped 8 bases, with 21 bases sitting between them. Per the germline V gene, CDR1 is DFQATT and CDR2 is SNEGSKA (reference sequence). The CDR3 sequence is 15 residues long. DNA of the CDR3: TGCAGTGCTATCACGCCGGGACCCTCCGGGGACACCATATATTTT. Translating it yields CSAITPGPSGDTIYF.